This T cell receptor beta chain was identified during a study of immune evolution from preneoplasia to lung adenocarcinoma. Only in-frame clones appear in the TCRdb table, and some are missing; sequencing was by immunoSEQ multiplex PCR. The sample contains 35,000 to 40,000 clones, 74% of which appear only once. The specimen sequenced was FFPE invasive lung adenocarcinoma tissue. The receptor was derived from a person in their sixties with lung adenocarcinoma.

CDR3 coding DNA: TGCAGTGCAACGTTCTACAATGAGCAGTTCTTC. It encodes CSATFYNEQFF. The gene calls are TRBV20-1 and TRBJ2-1; D gene ambiguous. Germline assignment: CDR1 DFQATT and CDR2 SNEGSKA (reference sequence). The CDR3 contains 11 residues. V was cut by 6 bases and J by 3 bases, with 6 bases left in between.